Shown below are 4 T cell receptor beta chains from a single sample sequenced in a study of shared clonotypes between healthy human individuals. TCRdb's table, derived via immunoSEQ multiplex PCR, lists solely in-frame clones and lacks some. The data show about half a million clones, 81% seen once. The material sequenced was PBMCs. These TCRs come from a woman aged 40 to 49 in good health. Some clones in this sample may be carry-over from other donors' samples.

This clone appeared a single time. V is TRBV5-1 and J is TRBJ1-2, with a possible D match to TRBD1 (5 bases). Trimming stripped 3 bases from V and 4 bases from J, with 25 bases between. CDR1 and CDR2 from the germline V gene are SGHRS and YFSETQ. The CDR3 totals 18 residues. The CDR3 reads CASSSGTASPGRIYGYTF. CDR3 coding DNA: TGCGCCAGCAGCTCCGGGACCGCGAGCCCGGGACGAATCTATGGCTACACCTTC. The entire variable domain, with the rest obtained from reference TRBV5-1 and TRBJ1-2, is as follows: KAGVTQTPRYLIKTRGQQVTLSCSPISGHRSVSWYQQTPGQGLQFLFEYFSETQRNKGNFPGRFSGRQFSNSRSEMNVSTLELGDSALYLCASSSGTASPGRIYGYTFGSGTRLTVV.

The V gene is TRBV29-1, the J gene TRBJ2-3, with D perhaps TRBD1 (6 bases). Germline V lookup: CDR1 SQVTM, CDR2 ANQGSEA. The CDR3 runs 16 residues. V gave up 1 base and J gave up 5 bases, with 19 bases separating them. This CDR3 is CSVEVEGVRFGDTQYF. CDR3 DNA sequence: TGCAGCGTTGAAGTAGAGGGGGTCCGTTTCGGAGATACGCAGTATTTT.

The V gene is TRBV28, the J gene TRBJ2-2; 8 nucleotides agree with TRBD2. From germline, CDR1 is MDHEN and CDR2 SYDVKM. The CDR3 totals 15 residues. The V and J ends lost 5 bases and 6 bases, in that order; junction bases with no gene match: 8. The CDR3 region is CASSPPRGGAGELFF. The CDR3 nucleotides are TGTGCCAGCAGTCCCCCTCGGGGGGGGGCCGGGGAGCTGTTTTTT.

The V call is TRBV6-5, the J call TRBJ2-1; D gene ambiguous. CDR3 size: 14 residues. V gave up 2 bases and J gave up 2 bases, with 7 bases separating them. Germline CDR1 MNHEY, CDR2 SVGAGI. The chain's CDR3 is CASSYAQPYNEQFF. DNA for the CDR3: TGTGCCAGCAGTTACGCTCAACCCTACAATGAGCAGTTCTTC.